This T cell receptor beta chain emerged from a study of T-cell reconstitution after alpha-beta-depleted transplantation in children. This clonotype came up once. Its cognate antigen is unknown. The library targeted TCRbeta and was prepared with unique molecular identifiers. TCRdb re-called the PCR reads through MiXCR, storing one row per CDR3 protein. The sample has fewer than 700,000 distinct CDR3 sequences, about 23% seen once; the top ten hold roughly 14%. Study-wide findings and caveats: Most T-cell counts and diversity one year after the transplant came from T cells that were newly produced.

The specimen comprised PBMCs, mostly from graft donor cells, sampled 360 days after TCRalphabeta/CD19-depleted stem cell transplant. This sequence originates from a boy less than two years old who had a stem cell transplant for acute myeloid leukemia, so the T cells may come from the graft donor.

This CDR3 is CASSLDRLAGATDTQYF. As DNA, the CDR3 is TGCGCCAGCAGCTTGGATCGCCTAGCGGGGGCCACAGATACGCAGTATTTT. The rearrangement links TRBV5-1 to TRBJ2-3, with 10 bases matching TRBD2. Germline V gene lookup returns CDR1 SGHRS and CDR2 YFSETQ. The CDR3 consists of 17 residues. V was clipped by 0 bases and J by 2 bases; unmatched bases: 6.